Below, 5 T cell receptor beta chains from the same sample are listed, as sequenced in a study of beta chain features in type 1 diabetes. Findings of the study overall: In all four CD4+ subsets, TCRB CDR3 length was significantly, moderately reduced in type 1 diabetes.

What these receptors recognize is not known. The investigators reverse transcribed all of the isolated RNA, so they sequenced expressed TCRB transcripts. Measured with immunoSEQ multiplex PCR; TCRdb has only the in-frame clones, and not every one. Of 630,000 or so clones in the sample, over 12% were seen once. The specimen was naive CD4+ T cells from blood. These receptor sequences come from a young man with type 1 diabetes.

This chain uses TRBV19 with TRBJ1-1, with TRBD1 matching 7 bases. With 6 bases clipped from V and 7 bases from J, the junction kept 11 bases outside the gene matches. Germline CDR1 reads LNHDA; CDR2 reads SQIVND (reference sequence). The CDR3 loop spans 14 amino acids. The CDR3 DNA sequence: TGTGCCAGTAGCCTACAGGGGTTATTGGGTGAAGCTTTCTTT. Amino acid sequence: CASSLQGLLGEAFF.

This clone was picked up a small number of times. The V and J genes are TRBV29-1 and TRBJ1-2; TRBD1 matches at 7 bases. After removal of 4 bases from V and 2 bases from J, the junction contained 4 bases not matched to a gene. The CDR3 is 13 residues long. The germline CDR1 and CDR2 sequences are SQVTM and ANQGSEA. The CDR3 reads CSVVRDSNYGYTF. As DNA, the CDR3 is TGCAGCGTTGTAAGGGACAGCAACTATGGCTACACCTTC.

This clone appeared a few times. Other DNA variants within this sample encode the same CDR3. V usage is TRBV30 and J usage is TRBJ1-5; TRBD1 is a possible D gene (5 bases). Trimming took 0 bases from V and 4 from J, leaving 7 bases between them. This CDR3 has 13 residues. The germline V gene has CDR1 GTSNPN and CDR2 SVGIG (reference sequence). The CDR3 DNA follows: TGTGCCTGGAGTGTAGAGGGGAATCAGCCCCAGCATTTT. This codes for CAWSVEGNQPQHF. Supplemented by reference TRBV30 and TRBJ1-5, the full variable domain reads SQTIHQWPATLVQPVGSPLSLECTVEGTSNPNLYWYRQAAGRGLQLLFYSVGIGQISSEVPQNLSASRPQDRQFILSSKKLLLSDSGFYLCAWSVEGNQPQHFGDGTRLSIL.

The chain combines TRBV27 with TRBJ2-3; no reliable D call. CDR3 length equals 13 residues. Germline V CDR1 and CDR2: MNHEY, SMNVEV (reference sequence). V was cut by 5 bases and J by 8 bases, with 14 bases left in between. CDR3 sequence: CASSPLGVVTQYF. The CDR3, as DNA: TGTGCCAGCAGTCCCCTGGGCGTTGTTACGCAGTATTTT.

This clone was detected a few times. The chain uses TRBV19 and TRBJ2-5; TRBD1 matches 8 bases. The ends lost 11 bases at V and 4 bases at J; junction bases unmatched: 6. CDR1 is LNHDA, CDR2 SQIVND, per germline (reference sequence). There are 12 residues in the CDR3. The CDR3 loop is CASGRGRETQYF. In DNA, the CDR3 is TGTGCCTCGGGCAGGGGGCGAGAGACCCAGTACTTC.